This T cell receptor (beta chain) comes out of a study of cytomegalovirus exposure and HLA in healthy donors. Study-level information: There were some 410 genotyped donors. Of these, roughly 84% fell in the genetic ancestry cluster associated with self-reported Caucasian donors.

Germline CDR1 and CDR2: LNHDA and SQIVND (reference sequence). This CDR3 is 16 amino acids long. V shed 1 base, J shed 2 bases, and the junction held 8 bases outside the gene matches. Findings of the study overall: In a later analysis, a missense DCLRE1C variant was linked to TCR beta V- and J-gene trimming.

13 Jbeta primers and 60 Vbeta primers were used for the PCR. Sequencing used immunoSEQ multiplex PCR; TCRdb keeps in-frame clones, though not all of them. The profile shows about 150,000 clones, 65% to 75% of them singletons. As regards this clone: Its antigen is unknown.

The chain recombines TRBV19 with TRBJ2-7; 7 bases match TRBD2. Sequencing was carried out using PBMCs. The receptor was isolated from a man aged 25 to 40 in good health and CMV-seronegative. This CDR3 reads CASSIVGGGSAYEQYF. Written as DNA, the CDR3 is TGTGCCAGTAGTATAGTTGGCGGGGGTTCCGCCTACGAGCAGTACTTC.